This TCR beta chain was recovered during a study of T cell repertoires in cytomegalovirus infection. Across the study: Shared public TCR beta signatures pointed to both CMV infection and a matching HLA type.

CDR3 length: 14 residues. Trimming pared 4 bases from V and 0 bases from J, leaving 10 bases between. Germline V gene sequence: CDR1 SEHNR, CDR2 FQNEAQ (reference sequence). This clonotype was seen repeatedly, ten times or more. Its target is unknown. Study-wide points: Summed frequency of shared TCR beta families picked out CMV carriers who also had the relevant HLA. CMV-specific TCR beta clonotypes restricted by HLA-C were the ones dominating the ex vivo response.

A single record per CDR3 protein comes from TCRdb applying MiXCR to the reads. There are a few hundred thousand distinct CDR3 sequences in the sample; over 15% occur only once, and about 45% lies in the top ten. This TCR was sampled from a human donor in good health (CMV status not recorded). Some clones in this sample may be carry-over from other donors' samples. The sequenced sample was CD8+ T cells from PBMCs. The rearrangement links TRBV7-9 to TRBJ2-7; no firm D call. Written as DNA, the CDR3 is TGTGCCAGCAGCTCTACGGCCTTCTCCTACGAGCAGTACTTC. Translation gives CASSSTAFSYEQYF.